The TCR beta chain under discussion was sequenced for a study of blood T cell repertoires in COVID-19. Overall study context: Acute and convalescent COVID-19 samples came from the United States, Italy and Spain. The cDNA or gDNA used as material had been derived from T cells, B-cell-depleted T cells, or PBMCs.

The authors' processing: From reference gene primer amplification, estimates of nucleated cell counts were derived. TCRdb's table, derived via immunoSEQ multiplex PCR, lists solely in-frame clones and lacks some. V and J calls plus clone size are reproduced from that table; the DNA served to infer D and trimming. The repertoire consists of about 260,000 clones, with over 75% occurring once and the leading ten covering less than 15%. V lost 0 bases, J lost 6 bases, and 5 bases stayed unmatched. The length of the CDR3 is 14 residues. Germline V gene data show CDR1 as SGDLS and CDR2 as YYNGEE. The clonotype comes from a human donor in a cohort sampled during active COVID-19. The chain couples TRBV9 to TRBJ2-7, with 8 bases lining up with TRBD2. Sequenced: peripheral blood. CDR3: CASSVGAGDSEQYF. CDR3 coding DNA: TGTGCCAGCAGCGTAGGAGCGGGAGATTCCGAGCAGTACTTC.